This is a list of T cell receptor beta chains from one sample in a study of immune heterogeneity within non-small cell lung tumors. TCRdb called the multiplex PCR reads again in MiXCR, with one record for every CDR3 protein. The sample lists tens of thousands of distinct CDR3 sequences, around 27% occurring once. The source material was lung tumor tissue. These receptors came from a man aged 35-49 years with non-small cell lung cancer. The CDR3 runs from the conserved cysteine through the conserved F or W.

J | V | length | CDR3
TRBJ2-7 | TRBV20-1 | 15 | CSAREGWRGVFEQYF
TRBJ2-7 | TRBV28 | 11 | CASSLRDRAYF
TRBJ1-2 | TRBV5-1 | 13 | CASSPATGSGYTF
TRBJ2-3 | TRBV2 | 15 | CASSGLAGGGDTQYF
TRBJ2-7 | TRBV12-3/TRBV12-4 | 17 | CASSDRVPGLPRHEQYF
TRBJ2-5 | TRBV5-1 | 17 | CASSLGVAGDIQETQYF
TRBJ2-3 | TRBV19 | 16 | CASSPYTTSITDTQYF
TRBJ2-3 | TRBV6-1 | 14 | CASSHDTLTDTQYF
TRBJ1-6 | TRBV5-5 | 15 | CASSLEGHRDSPLHF
TRBJ1-4 | TRBV27 | 16 | CASSRNRGQSNEKLFF
TRBJ2-1 | TRBV24-1 | 17 | CATSDTSAGGAYNEQFF
TRBJ1-3 | TRBV7-9 | 17 | CASSLGWAQSSGNTIYF
TRBJ2-3 | TRBV7-8 | 18 | CASSPTSTGLAGRTTQYF
TRBJ1-1 | TRBV9 | 13 | CASSVAGVGEAFF
TRBJ1-1 | TRBV20-1 | 15 | CSARVGGRGNTEAFF
TRBJ2-1 | TRBV11-3 | 15 | CASSFDGGRVNEQFF
TRBJ1-5 | TRBV6-1 | 14 | CASLPELRDQPQHF
TRBJ1-5 | TRBV5-1 | 15 | CASSLDVQINQPQHF
TRBJ1-1 | TRBV7-9 | 14 | CASSPRQGVTEAFF
TRBJ1-6 | TRBV9 | 16 | CASSGRKWGGNSPLHF
TRBJ1-2 | TRBV10-3 | 13 | CAISGRRDYGYTF
TRBJ2-7 | TRBV20-1 | 11 | CSASVVRDQYF
TRBJ2-2 | TRBV11-3 | 17 | CASSSPLGGSDTGELFF
TRBJ1-2 | TRBV27 | 15 | CASSLQQGLPYGYTF
TRBJ2-5 | TRBV20-1 | 14 | CSATSLAGGATQYF
TRBJ2-3 | TRBV20-1 | 14 | CSATPSPGTDTQYF
TRBJ2-2 | TRBV20-1 | 15 | CSALKGQGAGGELFF
TRBJ2-1 | TRBV12-3/TRBV12-4 | 15 | CASSRRTSSYNEQFF
TRBJ1-2 | TRBV6-1 | 12 | CASSTGKGGYTF
TRBJ2-7 | TRBV11-3 | 14 | CASSRQGVTYQQYF
TRBJ2-2 | TRBV7-2 | 15 | CASSGWAANTGELFF
TRBJ1-5 | TRBV11-3 | 15 | CASSQGTGPNQPQHF
TRBJ1-2 | TRBV11-2 | 13 | CASSLEPDYGYTF
TRBJ1-1 | TRBV12-5 | 13 | CASGTPGFPEAFF
TRBJ2-2 | TRBV30 | 14 | CAWAFPSATGELFF
TRBJ1-1 | TRBV7-9 | 11 | CASSSLGEAFF
TRBJ2-1 | TRBV5-1 | 13 | CASRRGSSDEQFF
TRBJ2-1 | TRBV19 | 15 | CASTSVAGDPHEQFF
TRBJ1-1 | TRBV6-1 | 14 | CASSVGGQDTEAFF
TRBJ2-3 | TRBV3-2 | 13 | CASSPASTDTQYF
TRBJ1-2 | TRBV10-3 | 15 | CAISDPGQRSEGYTF
TRBJ2-3 | TRBV7-9 | 13 | CASSSRTSGPQYF